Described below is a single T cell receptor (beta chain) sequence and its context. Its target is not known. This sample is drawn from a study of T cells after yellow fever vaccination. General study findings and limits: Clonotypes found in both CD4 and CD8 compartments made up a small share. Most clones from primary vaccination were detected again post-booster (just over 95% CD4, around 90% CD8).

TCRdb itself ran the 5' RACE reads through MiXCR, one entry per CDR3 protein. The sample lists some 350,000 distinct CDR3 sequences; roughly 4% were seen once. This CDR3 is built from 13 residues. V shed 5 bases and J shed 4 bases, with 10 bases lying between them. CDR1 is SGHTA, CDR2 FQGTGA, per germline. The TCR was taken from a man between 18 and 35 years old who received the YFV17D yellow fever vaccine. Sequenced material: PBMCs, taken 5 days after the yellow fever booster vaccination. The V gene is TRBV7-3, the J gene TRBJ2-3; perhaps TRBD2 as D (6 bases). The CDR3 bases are TGTGCCAGCAGCCGGGAGTTGGCAGATACGCAGTATTTT. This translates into CASSRELADTQYF.